Below, one T cell receptor (beta chain) is given with its context. The sample is drawn from a study of blood T cell repertoires in COVID-19. Looking at the study overall: The United States, Italy and Spain provided the acute and convalescent COVID-19 samples. PBMCs, B-cell-depleted T cells, or T cells were the source of the cDNA or gDNA that made up the material.

Authors' data handling: The authors estimated nucleated cell counts from reference gene primer amplification. Libraries were prepared by immunoSEQ multiplex PCR; TCRdb keeps only in-frame clonotypes and omits some of them. From that table come the V and J calls and clone size; the DNA was used to work out D and trimming. The top ten clones hold about 23% of a sample with tens of thousands of clones, about 84% of them seen once. Germline assignment: CDR1 SGHVS and CDR2 FQNEAQ. Trimming pared 5 bases from V and 1 base from J, leaving 9 bases between. The CDR3 has 15 residues. The sample consisted of peripheral blood. This rearrangement joins TRBV7-8 to TRBJ1-6; no reliable D call. The receptor was derived from an elderly man with active or convalescent COVID-19. The CDR3 region has the DNA TGTGCCAGCAGCCCATCGGGGTCCTATAATTCACCCCTCCACTTT. It yields the protein CASSPSGSYNSPLHF.